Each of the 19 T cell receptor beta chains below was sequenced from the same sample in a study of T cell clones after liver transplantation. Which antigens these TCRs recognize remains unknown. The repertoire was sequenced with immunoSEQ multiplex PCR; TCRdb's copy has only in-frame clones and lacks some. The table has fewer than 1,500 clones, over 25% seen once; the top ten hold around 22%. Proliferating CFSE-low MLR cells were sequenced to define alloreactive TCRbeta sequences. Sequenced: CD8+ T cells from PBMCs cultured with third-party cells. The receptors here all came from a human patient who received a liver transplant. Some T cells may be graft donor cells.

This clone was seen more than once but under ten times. CDR3 nucleotides: TGTGCCAGCAGCTCTCTCGTCGAGAGCACTGAAGCTTTCTTT. Amino acid sequence: CASSSLVESTEAFF. This rearrangement joins TRBV27 to TRBJ1-1; D call uncertain. The CDR3 is 14 residues long. Trimming left V 6 bases short and J 4 bases short, with 15 bases between. Germline loops: CDR1 MNHEY, CDR2 SMNVEV (reference sequence).

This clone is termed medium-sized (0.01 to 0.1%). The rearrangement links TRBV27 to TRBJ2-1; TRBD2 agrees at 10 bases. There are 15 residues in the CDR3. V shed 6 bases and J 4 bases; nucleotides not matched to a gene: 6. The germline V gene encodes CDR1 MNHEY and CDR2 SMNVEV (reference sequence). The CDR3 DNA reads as TGTGCCAGCAGCCTCGGGACTAGCGCGTACAATGAGCAGTTCTTC. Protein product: CASSLGTSAYNEQFF.

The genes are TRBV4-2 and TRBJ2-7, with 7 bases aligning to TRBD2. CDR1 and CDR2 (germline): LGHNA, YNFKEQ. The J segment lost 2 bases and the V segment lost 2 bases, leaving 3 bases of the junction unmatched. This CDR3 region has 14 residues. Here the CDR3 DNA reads TGTGCCAGCAGCCAACTAGCGGCAACCTACGAGCAGTACTTC. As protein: CASSQLAATYEQYF.

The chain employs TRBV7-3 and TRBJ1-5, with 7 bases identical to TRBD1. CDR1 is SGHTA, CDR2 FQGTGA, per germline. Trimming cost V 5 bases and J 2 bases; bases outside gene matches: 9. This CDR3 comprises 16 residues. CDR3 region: CASSPDREGGNQPQHF. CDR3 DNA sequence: TGTGCCAGCAGCCCAGACAGGGAGGGGGGCAATCAGCCCCAGCATTTT.

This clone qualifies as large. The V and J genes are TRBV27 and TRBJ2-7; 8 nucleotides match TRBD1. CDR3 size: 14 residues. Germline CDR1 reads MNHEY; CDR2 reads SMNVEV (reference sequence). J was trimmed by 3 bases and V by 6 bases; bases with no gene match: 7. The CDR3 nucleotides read TGTGCCAGCAGCCCAGGGACAGGCGACTACGAGCAGTACTTC. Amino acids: CASSPGTGDYEQYF.

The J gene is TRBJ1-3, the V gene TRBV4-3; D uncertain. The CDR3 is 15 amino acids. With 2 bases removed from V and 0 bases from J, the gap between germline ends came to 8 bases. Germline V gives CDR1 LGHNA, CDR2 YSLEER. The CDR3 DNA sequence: TGCGCCAGCAGCCAATCTAGCCGCTCTGGAAACACCATATATTTT. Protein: CASSQSSRSGNTIYF.

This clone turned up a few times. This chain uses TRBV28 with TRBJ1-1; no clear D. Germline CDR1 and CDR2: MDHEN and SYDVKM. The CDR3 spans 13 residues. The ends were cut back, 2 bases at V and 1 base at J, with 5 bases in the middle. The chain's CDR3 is CASSLQPNTEAFF. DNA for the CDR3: TGTGCCAGCAGTTTACAGCCGAACACTGAAGCTTTCTTT.

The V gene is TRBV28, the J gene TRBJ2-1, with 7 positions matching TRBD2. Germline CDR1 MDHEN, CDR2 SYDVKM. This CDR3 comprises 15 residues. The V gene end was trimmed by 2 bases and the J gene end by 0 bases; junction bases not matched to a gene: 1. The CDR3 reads CASSLGTTSYNEQFF. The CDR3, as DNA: TGTGCCAGCAGTTTAGGGACTACCTCCTACAATGAGCAGTTCTTC. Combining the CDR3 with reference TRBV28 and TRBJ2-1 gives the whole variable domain DVKVTQSSRYLVKRTGEKVFLECVQDMDHENMFWYRQDPGLGLRLIYFSYDVKMKEKGDIPEGYSVSREKKERFSLILESASTNQTSMYLCASSLGTTSYNEQFFGPGTRLTVL.

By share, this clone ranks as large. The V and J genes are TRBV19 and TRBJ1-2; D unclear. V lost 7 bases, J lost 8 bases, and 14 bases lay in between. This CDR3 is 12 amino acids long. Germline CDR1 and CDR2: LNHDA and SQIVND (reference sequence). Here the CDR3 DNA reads TGTGCCAGTATGTACCTAGGAGGGGGCTACACCTTC. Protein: CASMYLGGGYTF.

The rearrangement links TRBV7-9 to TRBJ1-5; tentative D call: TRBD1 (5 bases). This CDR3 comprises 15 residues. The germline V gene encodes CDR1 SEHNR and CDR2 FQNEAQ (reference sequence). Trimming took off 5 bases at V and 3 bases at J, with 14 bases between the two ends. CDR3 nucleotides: TGTGCCAGCAGCGCTACCGACAGCCCCAATCAGCCCCAGCATTTT. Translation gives CASSATDSPNQPQHF.

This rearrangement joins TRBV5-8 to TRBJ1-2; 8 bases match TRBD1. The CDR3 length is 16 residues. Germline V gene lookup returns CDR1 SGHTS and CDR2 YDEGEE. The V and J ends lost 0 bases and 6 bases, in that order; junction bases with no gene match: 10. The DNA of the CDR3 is TGTGCCAGCAGCTTGGCCAGGGGGCCCCGGAGGAATGGCTACACCTTC. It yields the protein CASSLARGPRRNGYTF.

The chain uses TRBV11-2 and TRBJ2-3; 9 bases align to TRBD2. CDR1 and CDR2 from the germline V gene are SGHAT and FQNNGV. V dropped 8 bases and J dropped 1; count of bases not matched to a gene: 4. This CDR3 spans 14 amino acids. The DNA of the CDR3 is TGTGCCAGCTATAGACTAGCGGGCACAGATACGCAGTATTTT. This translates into CASYRLAGTDTQYF.

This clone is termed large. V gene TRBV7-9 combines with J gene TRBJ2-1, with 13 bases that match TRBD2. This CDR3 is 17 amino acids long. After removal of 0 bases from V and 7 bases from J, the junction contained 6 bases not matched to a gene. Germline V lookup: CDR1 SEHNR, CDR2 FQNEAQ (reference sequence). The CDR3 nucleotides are TGTGCCAGCAGCTTAGCGCGGACTAGCGGGAGACTGAATGAGCAGTTCTTC. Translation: CASSLARTSGRLNEQFF.

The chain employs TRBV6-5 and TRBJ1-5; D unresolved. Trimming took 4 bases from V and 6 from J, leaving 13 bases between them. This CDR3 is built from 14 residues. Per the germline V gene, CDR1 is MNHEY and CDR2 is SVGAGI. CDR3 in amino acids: CASSLGTWGQPQHF. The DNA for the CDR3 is TGTGCCAGCAGTTTAGGTACATGGGGTCAGCCCCAGCATTTT.

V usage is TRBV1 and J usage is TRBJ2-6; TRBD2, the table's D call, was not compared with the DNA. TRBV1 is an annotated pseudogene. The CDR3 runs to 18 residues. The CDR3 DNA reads TGCACCAGCAGATATTTCGGTTTGTGCCAAAGTCGGGCCAACGTCCTGACTTTC. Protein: CTSRYFGLCQSRANVLTF.

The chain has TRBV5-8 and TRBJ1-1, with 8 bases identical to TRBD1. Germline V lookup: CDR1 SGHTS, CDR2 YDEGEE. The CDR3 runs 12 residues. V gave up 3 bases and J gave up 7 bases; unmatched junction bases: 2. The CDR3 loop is CASSWDRSEAFF. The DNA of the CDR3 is TGTGCCAGCAGCTGGGACAGGAGTGAAGCTTTCTTT.

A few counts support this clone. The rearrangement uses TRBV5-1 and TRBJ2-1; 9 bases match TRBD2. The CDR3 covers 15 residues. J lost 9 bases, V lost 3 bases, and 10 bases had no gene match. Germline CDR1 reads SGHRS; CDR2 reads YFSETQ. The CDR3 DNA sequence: TGCGCCAGCAGCTCGATGTTAGCGGGAGAGGCTGAGCAGTTCTTC. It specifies CASSSMLAGEAEQFF. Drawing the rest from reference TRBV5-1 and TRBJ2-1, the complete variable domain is KAGVTQTPRYLIKTRGQQVTLSCSPISGHRSVSWYQQTPGQGLQFLFEYFSETQRNKGNFPGRFSGRQFSNSRSEMNVSTLELGDSALYLCASSSMLAGEAEQFFGPGTRLTVL.

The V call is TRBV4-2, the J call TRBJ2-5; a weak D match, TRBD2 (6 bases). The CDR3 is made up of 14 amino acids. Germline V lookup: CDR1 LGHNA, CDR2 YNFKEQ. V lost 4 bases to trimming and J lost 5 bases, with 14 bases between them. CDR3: CASSRSGLQETQYF. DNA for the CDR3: TGTGCCAGCAGCCGAAGCGGGCTTCAGGAGACCCAGTACTTC.

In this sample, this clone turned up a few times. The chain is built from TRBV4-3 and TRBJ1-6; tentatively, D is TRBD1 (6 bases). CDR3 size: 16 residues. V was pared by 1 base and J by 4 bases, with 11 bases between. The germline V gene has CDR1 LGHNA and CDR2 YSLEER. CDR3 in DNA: TGCGCCAGCAGCCAAGCCATGGACAGTTATAATTCACCCCTCCACTTT. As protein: CASSQAMDSYNSPLHF.